The clone carrying this T cell receptor (beta chain) came up a few times. The antigen is unknown. Trimming shortened V by 8 bases and J by 5 bases, and 18 bases separated the two germline ends. This CDR3 contains 14 residues. Germline CDR1 is SGHTA and CDR2 is FQGNSA. These data are taken from a study of T cell repertoires in cytomegalovirus infection. Study overall: It can be stated that public TCR beta signatures indicated CMV infection as well as a matching HLA type.

One entry per CDR3 protein, called by TCRdb with MiXCR from the reads. Seen here are a few hundred thousand distinct CDR3 sequences, about 17% observed once, and the top ten hold around 12%. General observations from the study: HLA-C-restricted CMV clonotypes gave the most frequent clonotype in two of eight donors.

The specimen was PBMCs. The TCR sequence derives from a human donor in good health (CMV status not recorded). Some clones in this sample may be carry-over from other donors' samples. The chain employs TRBV7-2 and TRBJ2-5; D may be TRBD1 or TRBD2 (5 bases each). DNA of the CDR3: TGTGCCAGCTCGGGGCATTTTTTCACGGAGACCCAGTACTTC. Residues: CASSGHFFTETQYF.